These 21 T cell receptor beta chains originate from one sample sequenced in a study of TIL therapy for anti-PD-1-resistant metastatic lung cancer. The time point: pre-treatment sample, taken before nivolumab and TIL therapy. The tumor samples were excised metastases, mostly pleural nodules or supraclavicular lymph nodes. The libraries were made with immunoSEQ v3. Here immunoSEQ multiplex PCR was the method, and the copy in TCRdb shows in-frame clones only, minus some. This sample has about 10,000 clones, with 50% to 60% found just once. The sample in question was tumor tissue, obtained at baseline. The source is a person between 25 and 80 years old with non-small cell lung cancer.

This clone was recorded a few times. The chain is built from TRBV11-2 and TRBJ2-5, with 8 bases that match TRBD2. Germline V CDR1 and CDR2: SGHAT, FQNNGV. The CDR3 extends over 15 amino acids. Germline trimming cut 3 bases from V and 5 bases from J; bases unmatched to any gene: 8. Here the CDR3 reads CASSLAGGAEETQYF. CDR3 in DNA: TGTGCCAGCAGCTTGGCCGGGGGGGCCGAGGAGACCCAGTACTTC.

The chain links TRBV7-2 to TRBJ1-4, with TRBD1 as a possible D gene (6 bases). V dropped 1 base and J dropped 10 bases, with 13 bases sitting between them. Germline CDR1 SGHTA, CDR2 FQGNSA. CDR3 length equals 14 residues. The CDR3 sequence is CASSLGQVDGKLFF. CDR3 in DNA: TGTGCCAGCAGCTTAGGACAGGTAGACGGAAAACTGTTTTTT.

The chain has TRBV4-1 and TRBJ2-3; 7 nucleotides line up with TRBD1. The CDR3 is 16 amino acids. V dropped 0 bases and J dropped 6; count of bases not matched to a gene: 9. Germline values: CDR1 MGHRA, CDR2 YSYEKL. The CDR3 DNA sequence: TGCGCCAGCAGCCAAGAGGGGCAGGGGGTGGGCGATACGCAGTATTTT. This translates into CASSQEGQGVGDTQYF.

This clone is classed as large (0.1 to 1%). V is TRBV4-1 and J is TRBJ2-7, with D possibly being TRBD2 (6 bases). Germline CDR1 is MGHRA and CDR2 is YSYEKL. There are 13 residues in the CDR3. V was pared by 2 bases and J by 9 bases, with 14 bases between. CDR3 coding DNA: TGCGCCAGCAGCCAACAACGGGACTCAAGGCAGTACTTC. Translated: CASSQQRDSRQYF.

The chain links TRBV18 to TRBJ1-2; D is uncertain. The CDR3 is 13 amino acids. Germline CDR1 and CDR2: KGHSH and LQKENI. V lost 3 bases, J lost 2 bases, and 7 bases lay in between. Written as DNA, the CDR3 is TGTGCCAGCTCACCTGATTGGAACTATGGCTACACCTTC. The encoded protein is CASSPDWNYGYTF. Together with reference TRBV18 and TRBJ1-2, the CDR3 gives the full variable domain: NAGVMQNPRHLVRRRGQEARLRCSPMKGHSHVYWYRQLPEEGLKFMVYLQKENIIDESGMPKERFSAEFPKEGPSILRIQQVVRGDSAAYFCASSPDWNYGYTFGSGTRLTVV.

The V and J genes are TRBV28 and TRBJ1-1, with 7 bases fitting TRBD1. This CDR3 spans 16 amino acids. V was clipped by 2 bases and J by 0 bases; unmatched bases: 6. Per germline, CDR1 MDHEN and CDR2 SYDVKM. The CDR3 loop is CASSLTLTGMNTEAFF. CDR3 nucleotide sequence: TGTGCCAGCAGTTTAACCCTGACAGGGATGAACACTGAAGCTTTCTTT. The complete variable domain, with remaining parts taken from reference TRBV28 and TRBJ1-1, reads DVKVTQSSRYLVKRTGEKVFLECVQDMDHENMFWYRQDPGLGLRLIYFSYDVKMKEKGDIPEGYSVSREKKERFSLILESASTNQTSMYLCASSLTLTGMNTEAFFGQGTRLTVV.

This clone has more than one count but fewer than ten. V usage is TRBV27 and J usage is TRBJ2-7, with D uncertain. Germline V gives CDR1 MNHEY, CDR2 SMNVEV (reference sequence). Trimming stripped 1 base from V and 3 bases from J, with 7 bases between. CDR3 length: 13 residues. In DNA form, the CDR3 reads TGTGCCAGCAGTTTATGGTCCGGCTACGAGCAGTACTTC. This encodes CASSLWSGYEQYF.

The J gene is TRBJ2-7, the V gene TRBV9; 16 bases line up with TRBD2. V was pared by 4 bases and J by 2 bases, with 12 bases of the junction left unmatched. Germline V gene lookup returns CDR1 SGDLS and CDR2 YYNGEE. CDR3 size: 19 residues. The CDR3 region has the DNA TGTGCCAGCAGCACAAGTCCGGGACTAGCGGGAGGGTCCCCCTACGAGCAGTACTTC. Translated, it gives CASSTSPGLAGGSPYEQYF.

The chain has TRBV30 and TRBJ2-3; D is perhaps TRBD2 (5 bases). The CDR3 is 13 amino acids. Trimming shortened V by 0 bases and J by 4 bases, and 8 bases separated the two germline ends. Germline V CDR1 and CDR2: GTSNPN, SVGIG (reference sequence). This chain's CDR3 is CAWSVRGADTQYF. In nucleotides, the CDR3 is TGTGCCTGGAGTGTACGGGGAGCAGATACGCAGTATTTT.

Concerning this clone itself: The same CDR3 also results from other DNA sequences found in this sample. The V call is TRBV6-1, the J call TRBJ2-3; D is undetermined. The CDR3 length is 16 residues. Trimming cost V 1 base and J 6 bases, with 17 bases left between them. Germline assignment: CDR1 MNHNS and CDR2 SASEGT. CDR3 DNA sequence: TGTGCCAGCAGTGAAGGAGCCTCGGACGGGCTGGATACGCAGTATTTT. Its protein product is CASSEGASDGLDTQYF.

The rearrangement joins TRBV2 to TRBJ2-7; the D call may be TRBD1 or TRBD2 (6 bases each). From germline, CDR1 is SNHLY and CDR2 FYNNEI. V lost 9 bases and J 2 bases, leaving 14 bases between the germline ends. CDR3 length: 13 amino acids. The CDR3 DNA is TGTGCCAGTGTTGAGGGGGGTCCCTACGAGCAGTACTTC. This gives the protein CASVEGGPYEQYF.

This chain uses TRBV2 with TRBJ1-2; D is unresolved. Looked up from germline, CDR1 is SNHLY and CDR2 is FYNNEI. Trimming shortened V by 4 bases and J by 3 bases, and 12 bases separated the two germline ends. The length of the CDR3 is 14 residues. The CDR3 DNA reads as TGTGCCAGCAGTGGGGATTCGGTAGACTATGGCTACACCTTC. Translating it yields CASSGDSVDYGYTF.

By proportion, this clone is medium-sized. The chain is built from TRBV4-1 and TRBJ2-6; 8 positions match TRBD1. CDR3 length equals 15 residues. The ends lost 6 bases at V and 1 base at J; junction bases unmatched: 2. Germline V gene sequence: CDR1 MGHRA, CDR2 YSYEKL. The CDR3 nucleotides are TGCGCCAGCAGACAGGGGGATTCTGGGGCCAACGTCCTGACTTTC. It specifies CASRQGDSGANVLTF.

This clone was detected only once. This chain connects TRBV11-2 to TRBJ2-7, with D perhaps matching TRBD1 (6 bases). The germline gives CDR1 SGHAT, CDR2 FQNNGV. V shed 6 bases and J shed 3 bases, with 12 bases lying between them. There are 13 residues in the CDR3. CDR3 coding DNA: TGTGCCAGCAGTCACGAGACAGGCTACGAGCAGTACTTC. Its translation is CASSHETGYEQYF.

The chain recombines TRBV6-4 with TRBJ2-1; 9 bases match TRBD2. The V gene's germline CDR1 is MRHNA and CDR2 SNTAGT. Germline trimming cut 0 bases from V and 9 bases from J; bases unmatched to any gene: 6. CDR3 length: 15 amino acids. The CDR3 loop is CASSDSGGGAGEQFF. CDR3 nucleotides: TGTGCCAGCAGTGACTCGGGCGGGGGGGCAGGTGAGCAGTTCTTC.

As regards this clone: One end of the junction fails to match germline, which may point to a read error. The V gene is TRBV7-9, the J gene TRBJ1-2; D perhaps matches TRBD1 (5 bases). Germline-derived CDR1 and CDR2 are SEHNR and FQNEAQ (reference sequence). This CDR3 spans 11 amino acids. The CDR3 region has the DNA TGTGCCAGCAGCTTAGCGGGAAGGGGCGCTTTC. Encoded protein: CASSLAGRGAF.

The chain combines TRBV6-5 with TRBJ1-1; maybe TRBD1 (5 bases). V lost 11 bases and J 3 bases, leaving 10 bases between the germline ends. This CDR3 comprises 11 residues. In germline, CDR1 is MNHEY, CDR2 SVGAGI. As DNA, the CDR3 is TGTGCCTCCGCGGGGGACACTGAAGCTTTCTTT. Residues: CASAGDTEAFF.

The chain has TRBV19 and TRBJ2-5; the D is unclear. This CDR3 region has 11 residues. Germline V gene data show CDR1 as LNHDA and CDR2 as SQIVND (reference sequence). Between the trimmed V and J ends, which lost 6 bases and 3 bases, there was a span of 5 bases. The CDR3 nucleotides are TGTGCCAGTAGCCAGAAAGAGACCCAGTACTTC. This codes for CASSQKETQYF.

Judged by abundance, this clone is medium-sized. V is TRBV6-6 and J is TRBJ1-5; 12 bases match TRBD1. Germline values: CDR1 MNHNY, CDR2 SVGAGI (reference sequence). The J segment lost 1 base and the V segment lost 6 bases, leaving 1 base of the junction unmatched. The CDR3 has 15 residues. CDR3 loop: CASRGQGASNQPQHF. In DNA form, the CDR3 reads TGTGCCAGCAGGGGACAGGGGGCGAGCAATCAGCCCCAGCATTTT.

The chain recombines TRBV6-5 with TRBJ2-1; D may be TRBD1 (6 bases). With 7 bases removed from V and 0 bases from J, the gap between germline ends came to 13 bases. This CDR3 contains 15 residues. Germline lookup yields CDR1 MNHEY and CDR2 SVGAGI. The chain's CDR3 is CASTDRTSSYNEQFF. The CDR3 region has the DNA TGTGCCAGCACCGACAGGACCAGCTCCTACAATGAGCAGTTCTTC.

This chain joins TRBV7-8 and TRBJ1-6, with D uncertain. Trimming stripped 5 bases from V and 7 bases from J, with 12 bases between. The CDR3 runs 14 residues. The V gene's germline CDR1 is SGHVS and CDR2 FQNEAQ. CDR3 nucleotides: TGTGCCAGCAGCCACACTGGGAGAAATTCACCCCTCCACTTT. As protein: CASSHTGRNSPLHF.